Detailed here is one TCR beta chain. This sample stems from a study of blood T cell repertoires in COVID-19. Study overall: The United States, Italy and Spain provided the acute and convalescent COVID-19 samples. T cells, B-cell-depleted T cells, or PBMCs provided the cDNA or gDNA that served as material.

Original processing notes: Amplification from reference gene primers served as the basis for estimated nucleated cell counts. Assay: immunoSEQ multiplex PCR; the TCRdb copy retains only in-frame clones and omits some. The DNA was the basis for D and trimming; V, J and clone size are from that table. The repertoire consists of over 200,000 clones, with about 83% occurring once and the leading ten covering approximately 5.4%. Between the trimmed V and J ends, which lost 1 base and 3 bases, there was a span of 11 bases. The CDR3 is made up of 15 amino acids. Germline V gene lookup returns CDR1 SGHVS and CDR2 FQNEAQ.

The rearrangement joins TRBV7-8 to TRBJ2-3; no reliable D call. The receptor comes from a man older than 75 with acute or convalescent COVID-19. Input material: peripheral blood. CDR3 DNA: TGTGCCAGCAGCTTAGAGTTCGGGTATACAGATACGCAGTATTTT. As protein: CASSLEFGYTDTQYF.